These 20 T cell receptor beta chains share one sample of origin, sequenced in a study of blood T cell repertoires in COVID-19 (dated by TCRdb to the early 2020s). The method behind the library was the immunoSEQ multiplex PCR assay. This is the immuneACCESS table as TCRdb keeps it, with only in-frame sequences that have V and J called. A part of the clones is gone; compared with another copy, unresolved V genes explain less than half, and the rest is unexplained. For this sample the table gives roughly 200,000 clones, of which 80% to 85% were detected only once. The ten largest clones represent around 18% of the sample. The material sequenced was peripheral blood. These receptors were taken from a woman of 80 years or more with active or convalescent COVID-19.

This chain links TRBV9 with TRBJ1-4; 7 bases are shared with TRBD1. The CDR3 sequence is 15 residues long. Per the germline V gene, CDR1 is SGDLS and CDR2 is YYNGEE. V gave up 6 bases and J gave up 7 bases; unmatched junction bases: 12. The CDR3 here is CASTKGVQGTEKLFF. CDR3 DNA: TGTGCCAGCACCAAAGGCGTACAGGGGACTGAAAAACTGTTTTTT.

This chain uses TRBV19 with TRBJ1-2; D might be TRBD1 (6 bases). This CDR3 is 13 amino acids long. Trimming stripped 3 bases from V and 9 bases from J, with 14 bases between. The germline CDR1 and CDR2 sequences are LNHDA and SQIVND (reference sequence). CDR3 in DNA: TGTGCCAGTAGTATTAATATGGACAGTCGCTACACCTTC. Translation gives CASSINMDSRYTF. Variable domain in full (rest from reference TRBV19 and TRBJ1-2): DGGITQSPKYLFRKEGQNVTLSCEQNLNHDAMYWYRQDPGQGLRLIYYSQIVNDFQKGDIAEGYSVSREKKESFPLTVTSAQKNPTAFYLCASSINMDSRYTFGSGTRLTVV.

The chain carries TRBV2 and TRBJ1-2, with D tentatively TRBD1 (6 bases). Germline CDR1 is SNHLY and CDR2 is FYNNEI. The CDR3 length is 15 residues. Trimming cost V 6 bases and J 4 bases, with 18 bases left between them. This chain's CDR3 is CASREQGRKGYGYTF. Here the CDR3 DNA reads TGTGCCAGCAGGGAACAGGGTCGGAAGGGCTATGGCTACACCTTC.

This clone was counted a single time. This rearrangement joins TRBV5-1 to TRBJ2-5, with 13 bases identical to TRBD2. The CDR3 has 16 amino acids. The junction had 11 bases not matched to a gene; V was cut back by 2 bases and J by 10 bases. Germline V gene lookup returns CDR1 SGHRS and CDR2 YFSETQ. The CDR3 region is CASSLGLAGATQDQYF. In DNA form, the CDR3 reads TGCGCCAGCAGCTTAGGACTAGCGGGGGCGACTCAGGACCAGTACTTC. Full variable domain (remainder filled in from reference TRBV5-1 and TRBJ2-5): KAGVTQTPRYLIKTRGQQVTLSCSPISGHRSVSWYQQTPGQGLQFLFEYFSETQRNKGNFPGRFSGRQFSNSRSEMNVSTLELGDSALYLCASSLGLAGATQDQYFGPGTRLLVL.

V usage is TRBV9 and J usage is TRBJ1-2; D is unresolved. This CDR3 contains 14 residues. CDR1 and CDR2 (germline): SGDLS, YYNGEE. Trimming took off 3 bases at V and 2 bases at J, with 11 bases between the two ends. CDR3 loop: CASSATTVNYGYTF. In nucleotides, the CDR3 is TGTGCCAGCAGCGCTACCACAGTCAACTATGGCTACACCTTC.

The V and J genes are TRBV5-1 and TRBJ1-2, with TRBD1 as a possible D gene (6 bases). CDR1 and CDR2 from the germline V gene are SGHRS and YFSETQ. The CDR3 sequence is 14 residues long. Trimming cost V 1 base and J 7 bases, with 14 bases left between them. In DNA, the CDR3 is TGCGCCAGCAGCTTGCTGTCAGGGGCTCGTGGCTACACCTTC. It is translated as CASSLLSGARGYTF. Drawing the rest from reference TRBV5-1 and TRBJ1-2, the complete variable domain is KAGVTQTPRYLIKTRGQQVTLSCSPISGHRSVSWYQQTPGQGLQFLFEYFSETQRNKGNFPGRFSGRQFSNSRSEMNVSTLELGDSALYLCASSLLSGARGYTFGSGTRLTVV.

The chain carries TRBV7-2 and TRBJ1-1, with 8 bases aligning to TRBD1. Germline lookup yields CDR1 SGHTA and CDR2 FQGNSA. Germline trimming cut 5 bases from V and 3 bases from J; bases unmatched to any gene: 11. The CDR3 is made up of 16 amino acids. The CDR3 loop is CASSLRQGFSHTEAFF. The CDR3 bases are TGTGCCAGCAGCCTAAGACAGGGGTTTTCGCACACTGAAGCTTTCTTT.

The chain is built from TRBV3-1 (or the pseudogene TRBV3-2) and TRBJ1-6, with a weak D call TRBD1 (5 bases). Trimming left V 1 base short and J 10 bases short, with 8 bases between. The CDR3 has 13 amino acids. Germline V lookup: CDR1 LGHDT, CDR2 YNNKEL (reference sequence). The chain's CDR3 is CASSQGGGSPLHF. The CDR3 region has the DNA TGTGCCAGCAGCCAAGGCGGGGGATCACCCCTCCACTTT.

The genes are TRBV19 and TRBJ2-7; D remains unclear. Germline values: CDR1 LNHDA, CDR2 SQIVND (reference sequence). CDR3 size: 15 residues. Between the trimmed V and J ends, which lost 4 bases and 1 base, there was a span of 14 bases. The CDR3 reads CASSTTSRESYEQYF. The CDR3 DNA is TGTGCCAGTAGTACCACCTCGAGAGAGTCCTACGAGCAGTACTTC.

This rearrangement joins TRBV19 to TRBJ1-2; D is perhaps TRBD1 (5 bases). This CDR3 spans 14 amino acids. Trimming pared 6 bases from V and 2 bases from J, leaving 13 bases between. The germline CDR1 and CDR2 sequences are LNHDA and SQIVND (reference sequence). The CDR3 region is CASRKMDTNYGYTF. DNA of the CDR3: TGTGCCAGTAGGAAGATGGACACAAACTATGGCTACACCTTC.

The chain carries TRBV3-1 (or the pseudogene TRBV3-2) and TRBJ2-1; a weak D match, TRBD2 (7 bases). Trimming shortened V by 0 bases and J by 2 bases, and 14 bases separated the two germline ends. Germline assignment: CDR1 LGHDT and CDR2 YNNKEL (reference sequence). The CDR3 totals 17 residues. The CDR3 region has the DNA TGTGCCAGCAGCCAAGATAGTCGGGGGGCCCCCTACAATGAGCAGTTCTTC. This translates into CASSQDSRGAPYNEQFF.

The rearrangement joins TRBV29-1 to TRBJ1-2, with 10 bases aligning to TRBD1. The CDR3 length is 12 residues. With V trimmed by 5 bases and J by 11 bases, 8 bases remained unmatched. Germline V gives CDR1 SQVTM, CDR2 ANQGSEA. The CDR3 nucleotides read TGCAGCGTTCAATGGGACAGGGGATTTTACACCTTC. As protein: CSVQWDRGFYTF.

V gene TRBV25-1 combines with J gene TRBJ1-3; 8 bases line up with TRBD1. Germline assignment: CDR1 MGHDK and CDR2 SYGVNS. The CDR3 is 14 amino acids. V lost 4 bases and J lost 8; bases outside the gene matches: 7. The CDR3: CASSGTGLGDTIYF. The CDR3 DNA sequence: TGTGCCAGCAGTGGGACAGGGTTGGGGGACACCATATATTTT.

The CDR3 sequence is CASSQMTGGASQPQHF. CDR3 nucleotides: TGTGCCAGCAGTCAAATGACAGGGGGCGCCTCCCAGCCCCAGCATTTT. J is TRBJ1-5 and V is TRBV6-6, with 10 nucleotides matching TRBD1. Germline values: CDR1 MNHNY, CDR2 SVGAGI (reference sequence). Trimming took 5 bases from V and 7 from J; bases not matched to a gene: 11. The length of the CDR3 is 16 residues.

The genes are TRBV9 and TRBJ2-3; 9 nucleotides match TRBD2. Trimming at V came to 0 bases and at J to 1 base, leaving 6 bases not matched to a gene. The V gene's germline CDR1 is SGDLS and CDR2 YYNGEE. There are 17 residues in the CDR3. The CDR3 spells CASSVALAGRGTDTQYF. For the CDR3, the DNA is TGTGCCAGCAGCGTAGCACTAGCGGGCCGAGGCACAGATACGCAGTATTTT.

On this clone: Other DNA sequences of this sample code for an identical CDR3. As DNA, the CDR3 is TGTGCCAGCAGCGTAGGACTAGCGGGAGTAGAGACCCAGTACTTC. The encoded protein is CASSVGLAGVETQYF. The rearrangement uses TRBV9 and TRBJ2-5; 12 bases map to TRBD2. Looked up from germline, CDR1 is SGDLS and CDR2 is YYNGEE. The CDR3 sequence is 15 residues long. V lost 0 bases and J lost 4; bases outside the gene matches: 1.

J is TRBJ2-2 and V is TRBV20-1; D possibly corresponds to TRBD1 (5 bases). The germline gives CDR1 DFQATT, CDR2 SNEGSKA (reference sequence). V was trimmed by 3 bases and J by 1 base, leaving 12 bases between them. The length of the CDR3 is 15 residues. The CDR3 reads CSASQARVNTGELFF. DNA for the CDR3: TGCAGTGCTAGTCAGGCCAGGGTGAACACCGGGGAGCTGTTTTTT.

The rearrangement uses TRBV19 and TRBJ2-3; the match to TRBD1 covers 8 bases. Germline V CDR1 and CDR2: LNHDA, SQIVND (reference sequence). Unmatched junction bases numbered 8, after V lost 8 bases and J lost 4 bases. The CDR3 runs to 14 residues. CDR3 sequence: CASRDRGWADTQYF. The CDR3 DNA sequence: TGTGCCAGTCGAGACAGGGGATGGGCAGATACGCAGTATTTT.

This rearrangement joins TRBV28 to TRBJ1-6; D is perhaps TRBD1 (6 bases). Germline V CDR1 and CDR2: MDHEN, SYDVKM. V lost 4 bases, J lost 5 bases, and 9 bases lay in between. CDR3 length: 14 amino acids. CDR3 nucleotide sequence: TGTGCCAGCAGTTCGGGACAAGATAATTCACCCCTCCACTTT. Translated: CASSSGQDNSPLHF.

V usage is TRBV7-9 and J usage is TRBJ1-2; 7 bases are a match to TRBD1. The CDR3 contains 15 residues. Germline V gene sequence: CDR1 SEHNR, CDR2 FQNEAQ (reference sequence). J was trimmed by 3 bases and V by 6 bases; bases with no gene match: 10. This CDR3 is CASRGRQGLDYGYTF. CDR3 in DNA: TGTGCCAGCAGGGGGAGACAGGGTTTGGACTATGGCTACACCTTC. Filled out from reference TRBV7-9 and TRBJ1-2, the complete variable domain reads DTGVSQNPRHKITKRGQNVTFRCDPISEHNRLYWYRQTLGQGPEFLTYFQNEAQLEKSRLLSDRFSAERPKGSFSTLEIQRTEQGDSAMYLCASRGRQGLDYGYTFGSGTRLTVV.